The clone carrying this TCR beta chain was seen a single time. This specimen belongs to a study of blood T cell repertoires in COVID-19. Background on the study: Material from acute and convalescent COVID-19 was sourced from the United States, Italy and Spain. The analysed material was cDNA or gDNA that came from T cells, B-cell-depleted T cells, or PBMCs.

Per the study methods: Reference gene primer amplification gave nucleated cell count estimates. Assay: immunoSEQ multiplex PCR; the TCRdb copy retains only in-frame clones and omits some. The D gene and trimming were derived from the DNA, and the V and J assignments and clone size from that table. The sample lists about 95,000 clones, approximately 84% seen once, with around a quarter in the top ten. CDR3 length: 18 amino acids. Germline V gene sequence: CDR1 LNHDA, CDR2 SQIVND (reference sequence). V was pared by 8 bases and J by 2 bases, with 21 bases of the junction left unmatched. The sequenced sample was peripheral blood. The clonotype comes from a man older than 75 with active or convalescent COVID-19. The V and J genes are TRBV19 and TRBJ2-7; TRBD2 aligns across 7 bases. The CDR3: CASSRPGTTNLGAYEQYF. CDR3 nucleotides: TGTGCCAGTTCTAGACCCGGGACTACGAACCTGGGGGCCTACGAGCAGTACTTC.